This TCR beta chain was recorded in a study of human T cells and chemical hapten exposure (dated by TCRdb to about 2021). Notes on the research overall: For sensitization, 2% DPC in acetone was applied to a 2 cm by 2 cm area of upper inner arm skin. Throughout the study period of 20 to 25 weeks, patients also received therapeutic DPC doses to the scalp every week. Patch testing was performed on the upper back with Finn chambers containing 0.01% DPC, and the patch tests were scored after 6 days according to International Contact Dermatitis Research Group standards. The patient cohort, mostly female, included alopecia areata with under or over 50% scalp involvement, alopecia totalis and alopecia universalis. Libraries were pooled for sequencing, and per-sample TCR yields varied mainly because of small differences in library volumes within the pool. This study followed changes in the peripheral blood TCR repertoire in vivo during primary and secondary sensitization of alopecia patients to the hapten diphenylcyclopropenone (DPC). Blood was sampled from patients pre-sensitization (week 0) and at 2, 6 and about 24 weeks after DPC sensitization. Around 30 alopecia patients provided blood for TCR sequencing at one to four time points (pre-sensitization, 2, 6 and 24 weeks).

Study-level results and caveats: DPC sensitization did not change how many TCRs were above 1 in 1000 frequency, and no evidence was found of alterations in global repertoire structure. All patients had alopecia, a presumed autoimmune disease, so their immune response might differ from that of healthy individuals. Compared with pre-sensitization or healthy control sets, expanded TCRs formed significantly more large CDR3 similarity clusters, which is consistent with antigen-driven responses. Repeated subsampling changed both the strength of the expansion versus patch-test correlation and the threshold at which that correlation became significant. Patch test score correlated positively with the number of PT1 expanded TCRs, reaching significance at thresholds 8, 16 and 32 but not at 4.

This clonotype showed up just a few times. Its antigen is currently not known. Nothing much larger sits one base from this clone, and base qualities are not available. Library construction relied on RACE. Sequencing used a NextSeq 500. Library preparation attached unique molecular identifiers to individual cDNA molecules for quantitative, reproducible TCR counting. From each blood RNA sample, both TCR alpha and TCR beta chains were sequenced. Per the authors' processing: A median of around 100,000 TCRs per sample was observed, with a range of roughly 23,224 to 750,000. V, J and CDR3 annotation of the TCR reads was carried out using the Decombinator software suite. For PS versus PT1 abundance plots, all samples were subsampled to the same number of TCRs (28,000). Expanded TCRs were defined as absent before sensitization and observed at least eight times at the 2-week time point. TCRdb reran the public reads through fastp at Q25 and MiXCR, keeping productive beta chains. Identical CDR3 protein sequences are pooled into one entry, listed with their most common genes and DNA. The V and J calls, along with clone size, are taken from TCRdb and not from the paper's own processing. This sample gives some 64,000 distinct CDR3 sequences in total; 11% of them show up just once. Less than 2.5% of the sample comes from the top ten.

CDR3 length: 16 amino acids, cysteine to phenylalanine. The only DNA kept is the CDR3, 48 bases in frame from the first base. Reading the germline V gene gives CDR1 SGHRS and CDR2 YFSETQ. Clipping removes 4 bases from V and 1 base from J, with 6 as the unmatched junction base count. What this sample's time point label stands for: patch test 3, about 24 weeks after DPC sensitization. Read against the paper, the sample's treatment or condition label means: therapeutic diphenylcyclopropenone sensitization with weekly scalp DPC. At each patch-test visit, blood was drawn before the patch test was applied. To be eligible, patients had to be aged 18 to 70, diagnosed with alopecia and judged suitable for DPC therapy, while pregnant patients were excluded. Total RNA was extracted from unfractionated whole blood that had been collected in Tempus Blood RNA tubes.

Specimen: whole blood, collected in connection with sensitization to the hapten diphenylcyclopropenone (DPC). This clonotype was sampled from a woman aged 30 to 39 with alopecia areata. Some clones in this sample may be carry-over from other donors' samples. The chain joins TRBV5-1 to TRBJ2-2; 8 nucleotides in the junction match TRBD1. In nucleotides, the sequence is TGCGCCAGCAGCCCACCGGGACAGGAGAACACCGGGGAGCTGTTTTTT. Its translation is CASSPPGQENTGELFF. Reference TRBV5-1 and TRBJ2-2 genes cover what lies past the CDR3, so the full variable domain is KAGVTQTPRYLIKTRGQQVTLSCSPISGHRSVSWYQQTPGQGLQFLFEYFSETQRNKGNFPGRFSGRQFSNSRSEMNVSTLELGDSALYLCASSPPGQENTGELFFGEGSRLTVL.